This is a list of T cell receptor beta chains from one sample in a study of blood T cell repertoires in COVID-19. Some clones are missing from TCRdb's copy, which holds only in-frame ones; the method was immunoSEQ multiplex PCR. The top ten clones hold roughly an eighth of a sample with roughly 87,000 clones, roughly 70% of them seen once. Sample: peripheral blood. These receptors were obtained from a woman aged 80 or older with acute or convalescent COVID-19. The conserved cysteine and the conserved F or W are not part of the CDR3 here. Fields, in order: D gene, J gene, V gene, CDR3 protein. A D gene is named only where the DNA matches it firmly.

d_call: TRBD1
j_call: TRBJ1-1
v_call: TRBV5-1
cdr3_aa: ASSLGTGTEYTEAF

d_call: TRBD1
j_call: TRBJ2-5
v_call: TRBV2
cdr3_aa: ASNEGQGAETQY

d_call: -
j_call: TRBJ2-7
v_call: TRBV7-6
cdr3_aa: ASSFLTGLSSYEQY

d_call: TRBD1
j_call: TRBJ1-1
v_call: TRBV7-2
cdr3_aa: ASSLKAGGYIEAF

d_call: -
j_call: TRBJ2-1
v_call: TRBV4-2
cdr3_aa: ASSQSSDWNNEQF

d_call: TRBD1
j_call: TRBJ1-1
v_call: TRBV6-5
cdr3_aa: ASRRGQVNTEAF

d_call: -
j_call: TRBJ1-2
v_call: TRBV9
cdr3_aa: ASSAPPVYGYT

d_call: TRBD1
j_call: TRBJ2-3
v_call: TRBV3-1/TRBV3-2
cdr3_aa: ASSLGQGARTDTQY

d_call: -
j_call: TRBJ2-3
v_call: TRBV11-2
cdr3_aa: ASSPEGGGLTDTQY

d_call: -
j_call: TRBJ1-2
v_call: TRBV6-2/TRBV6-3
cdr3_aa: ASSSVGLQGYT

d_call: -
j_call: TRBJ2-5
v_call: TRBV4-1
cdr3_aa: ASRQDRGRGQETQY

d_call: TRBD2
j_call: TRBJ2-3
v_call: TRBV6-2/TRBV6-3
cdr3_aa: ASSYWTSSTDTQY

d_call: -
j_call: TRBJ1-4
v_call: TRBV30
cdr3_aa: AWSALLSPIREKLF

d_call: -
j_call: TRBJ2-7
v_call: TRBV7-3
cdr3_aa: ASSEDSFGEQY

d_call: -
j_call: TRBJ1-4
v_call: TRBV2
cdr3_aa: ASLVGEKLF

d_call: TRBD1
j_call: TRBJ1-4
v_call: TRBV6-6
cdr3_aa: ASSYSQGDPTDKLF

d_call: -
j_call: TRBJ1-2
v_call: TRBV6-5
cdr3_aa: ASHPGISLGGYT

d_call: -
j_call: TRBJ1-5
v_call: TRBV12-3/TRBV12-4
cdr3_aa: ASGRDTNQPQH

d_call: -
j_call: TRBJ1-3
v_call: TRBV6-5
cdr3_aa: ASTPILSGNTIY

d_call: TRBD2
j_call: TRBJ2-7
v_call: TRBV5-6
cdr3_aa: ASLLRRAGEVEQY

d_call: -
j_call: TRBJ1-1
v_call: TRBV9
cdr3_aa: ASSLQASLTEAF

d_call: TRBD2
j_call: TRBJ2-3
v_call: TRBV7-9
cdr3_aa: ASSSLKAGATDTQY

d_call: TRBD1
j_call: TRBJ2-5
v_call: TRBV5-4
cdr3_aa: ASSNPTGEETQY

d_call: -
j_call: TRBJ1-1
v_call: TRBV19
cdr3_aa: ASGGQARGTEAF

d_call: TRBD1
j_call: TRBJ1-2
v_call: TRBV7-8
cdr3_aa: ASSRDREGGYT

d_call: -
j_call: TRBJ1-4
v_call: TRBV30
cdr3_aa: AWGDRQAQYEKLF

d_call: TRBD2
j_call: TRBJ2-3
v_call: TRBV9
cdr3_aa: ASSGSGGALDTQY

d_call: TRBD2
j_call: TRBJ2-3
v_call: TRBV30
cdr3_aa: AWSVRGADTQY

d_call: TRBD1
j_call: TRBJ1-4
v_call: TRBV28
cdr3_aa: ASTAGTGGVEKLF

d_call: -
j_call: TRBJ2-1
v_call: TRBV6-1
cdr3_aa: ASSVAWGGQYNEQF

d_call: -
j_call: TRBJ2-1
v_call: TRBV6-5
cdr3_aa: ASSYSSFYNEQF

d_call: TRBD2
j_call: TRBJ2-1
v_call: TRBV14
cdr3_aa: ASSPLAGAYNEQF

d_call: TRBD2
j_call: TRBJ2-3
v_call: TRBV5-4
cdr3_aa: ASSLAGGGSTDTQY

d_call: TRBD1
j_call: TRBJ2-2
v_call: TRBV5-1
cdr3_aa: ASRPGQGGTGELF

d_call: -
j_call: TRBJ2-1
v_call: TRBV9
cdr3_aa: ASSRPGAYNEQF

d_call: -
j_call: TRBJ1-1
v_call: TRBV6-6
cdr3_aa: ASSPRSLRRTEAF

d_call: -
j_call: TRBJ1-1
v_call: TRBV7-9
cdr3_aa: ASSPGEVRTEAF

d_call: -
j_call: TRBJ2-2
v_call: TRBV7-3
cdr3_aa: ASSRTGHPNTGELF

d_call: -
j_call: TRBJ1-2
v_call: TRBV5-6
cdr3_aa: ASSLYRDTNT

d_call: TRBD2
j_call: TRBJ2-7
v_call: TRBV7-2
cdr3_aa: ASSLGLAGGWVHEQY

d_call: -
j_call: TRBJ2-3
v_call: TRBV15
cdr3_aa: ATSRADTDTQY

d_call: TRBD2
j_call: TRBJ2-5
v_call: TRBV6-6
cdr3_aa: ASSYASGQETQY

d_call: TRBD1
j_call: TRBJ2-1
v_call: TRBV11-3
cdr3_aa: ASSVPGQGMDEQF

d_call: -
j_call: TRBJ1-1
v_call: TRBV7-2
cdr3_aa: ASTDRKRTEAF

d_call: TRBD1
j_call: TRBJ2-7
v_call: TRBV4-2
cdr3_aa: ASSQASGQPRSYEQY

d_call: -
j_call: TRBJ1-1
v_call: TRBV5-1
cdr3_aa: ASSLQTGVNTEAF

d_call: TRBD1
j_call: TRBJ1-3
v_call: TRBV5-1
cdr3_aa: ASSRTGPGNTIY

d_call: TRBD2
j_call: TRBJ2-3
v_call: TRBV7-2
cdr3_aa: ASSILAGGPGTQY

d_call: -
j_call: TRBJ1-3
v_call: TRBV13
cdr3_aa: ASSLGDRLHLHGETGNTIY

d_call: TRBD1
j_call: TRBJ1-6
v_call: TRBV19
cdr3_aa: ASSILDRGDSPLH

d_call: TRBD1
j_call: TRBJ1-5
v_call: TRBV5-8
cdr3_aa: ASSLEGQDNQPQH

d_call: -
j_call: TRBJ2-7
v_call: TRBV7-8
cdr3_aa: ASSLGISAGALGEQY

d_call: TRBD1
j_call: TRBJ1-5
v_call: TRBV18
cdr3_aa: ASSQGTENQPQH

d_call: -
j_call: TRBJ1-5
v_call: TRBV27
cdr3_aa: ASSQGYNQPQH

d_call: TRBD1
j_call: TRBJ2-7
v_call: TRBV5-1
cdr3_aa: ASSSGQGEQY

d_call: TRBD2
j_call: TRBJ2-1
v_call: TRBV7-7
cdr3_aa: ASSLGLAAGGTYNEQF